The 11 T cell receptor beta chains presented below share a single source sample, sequenced in a study of Ad26.COV2.S vaccination and SARS-CoV-2 variants. The treatment was: over 15 received Ad26.COV2.S at low or high dose, single or two shots; several received placebo; per-sample allocation not given. After the first vaccine or placebo injection, samples were drawn on day 63. Method: immunoSEQ multiplex PCR; TCRdb's copy keeps in-frame clones and lacks some. This sample has 380,000 or so clones; approximately 90% occur once, and the top ten carry around 4.5%. The sample consisted of peripheral blood, taken in a trial of Ad26.COV2.S vaccine versus placebo. The receptors were sampled from a person aged 18-65 years who received the Ad26.COV2.S COVID-19 vaccine or a placebo.

With respect to this clone: The same CDR3 arises from other DNA sequences in this sample as well. The V call is TRBV19, the J call TRBJ1-1; weak D call: TRBD1 (5 bases). The CDR3 covers 13 residues. CDR1 and CDR2 (germline): LNHDA, SQIVND (reference sequence). Deletions cut 8 bases from V and 0 bases from J, with 10 bases between. The CDR3 reads CASSPTVNTEAFF. The CDR3 DNA follows: TGTGCCAGTTCGCCGACAGTGAACACTGAAGCTTTCTTT.

The chain couples TRBV19 to TRBJ2-3; either TRBD1 or TRBD2 may fit D (5 bases each). The CDR3 contains 15 residues. V lost 3 bases and J 2 bases, leaving 12 bases between the germline ends. From germline, CDR1 is LNHDA and CDR2 SQIVND (reference sequence). CDR3 protein: CASSIYGTNTDTQYF. The CDR3 coding sequence is TGTGCCAGTAGTATTTACGGGACCAACACAGATACGCAGTATTTT.

V gene TRBV15 combines with J gene TRBJ1-4; tentatively, D is TRBD1 (5 bases). This CDR3 has 13 residues. The germline V and J ends were trimmed by 5 bases and 8 bases, with 12 bases remaining between them. Per germline, CDR1 LNHNV and CDR2 YYDKDF (reference sequence). CDR3 residues: CATSAGRDEKLFF. DNA of the CDR3: TGTGCCACCAGCGCAGGGAGGGACGAAAAACTGTTTTTT.

The chain carries TRBV6-5 and TRBJ2-5, with D possibly TRBD1 on 6 matching bases. The CDR3 extends over 13 amino acids. Germline V gene sequence: CDR1 MNHEY, CDR2 SVGAGI. The V end was cut by 6 bases, the J end by 2 bases, with 10 bases between. The CDR3 DNA reads as TGTGCCAGCAGGACAGGTCTACAAGAGACCCAGTACTTC. Protein: CASRTGLQETQYF.

The chain recombines TRBV29-1 with TRBJ2-5, with D perhaps matching TRBD1 (6 bases). V dropped 4 bases and J dropped 7 bases, with 16 bases sitting between them. Germline V gene lookup returns CDR1 SQVTM and CDR2 ANQGSEA. The CDR3 runs 13 residues. This CDR3 is CSVGTRDMGTQYF. CDR3 coding DNA: TGCAGCGTTGGAACCCGGGACATGGGGACCCAGTACTTC.

The rearrangement uses TRBV3-1 (or the pseudogene TRBV3-2) and TRBJ1-2; TRBD1 matches at 8 bases. CDR1 is LGHDT, CDR2 YNNKEL, per germline (reference sequence). The V segment lost 0 bases and the J segment 2 bases; nucleotides outside the gene matches: 5. This CDR3 has 16 amino acids. The CDR3, as DNA: TGTGCCAGCAGCCAAGATTTGGGACAGGAGAACTATGGCTACACCTTC. Amino acid sequence: CASSQDLGQENYGYTF.

The rearrangement links TRBV11-1 to TRBJ2-2, with 9 bases matching TRBD2. The J segment lost 6 bases and the V segment lost 3 bases, leaving 5 bases of the junction unmatched. The CDR3 consists of 15 residues. The germline V gene encodes CDR1 SGHAT and CDR2 FQDESV (reference sequence). The CDR3 nucleotides are TGTGCCAGCAGCTTTGGCGGGAGGGGGGCCGGGGAGCTGTTTTTT. It specifies CASSFGGRGAGELFF.

The chain uses TRBV19 and TRBJ1-4; tentatively, D is TRBD1 (6 bases). The germline gives CDR1 LNHDA, CDR2 SQIVND (reference sequence). The CDR3 covers 15 residues. Trimming left V 0 bases short and J 6 bases short, with 11 bases between. CDR3 amino acids: CASSIDLGADEKLFF. In nucleotides, the CDR3 is TGTGCCAGTAGTATAGATCTGGGGGCGGATGAAAAACTGTTTTTT.

This chain links TRBV7-8 with TRBJ2-7, with unresolved D. The V and J ends lost 0 bases and 1 base respectively, with 7 bases between them. CDR3 length: 14 residues. Per the germline V gene, CDR1 is SGHVS and CDR2 is FQNEAQ. CDR3 sequence reads: CASSLARASYEQYF. CDR3 nucleotide sequence: TGTGCCAGCAGCTTAGCGAGAGCTTCCTACGAGCAGTACTTC.

The CDR3 DNA is TGTGCCAGCAGTTTGGGCGGGATGGCCTACGAGCAGTACTTC. Its translation: CASSLGGMAYEQYF. The genes are TRBV28 and TRBJ2-7; D possibly corresponds to TRBD2 (6 bases). The length of the CDR3 is 14 residues. From germline, CDR1 is MDHEN and CDR2 SYDVKM. V lost 3 bases to trimming and J lost 2 bases, with 11 bases between them.

This clone was detected only a few times. This chain joins TRBV29-1 and TRBJ1-5; D might be TRBD1 (5 bases). Germline V gene sequence: CDR1 SQVTM, CDR2 ANQGSEA. There are 13 residues in the CDR3. The V gene lost 4 bases and the J gene lost 2 bases, with 9 bases spanning the gap. In nucleotides, the CDR3 is TGCAGCGTTGTCCAGGGCCGCAATCAGCCCCAGCATTTT. Its translation is CSVVQGRNQPQHF.